This paragraph covers one T cell receptor (beta chain) sequence. V lost 6 bases and J lost 4; bases outside the gene matches: 18. The germline CDR1 and CDR2 sequences are GTSNPN and SVGIG (reference sequence). The CDR3 covers 17 residues. Clones were read by immunoSEQ multiplex PCR, and TCRdb kept only the in-frame ones, dropping some. The sample holds around 310,000 clones, around four fifths seen once. This record belongs to a study of cytotoxic CD8 clonotypes in ibrutinib-treated CLL. Sample: PBMCs, taken before ibrutinib treatment. The V and J genes are TRBV30 and TRBJ2-7; 10 bases are a match to TRBD2. The clonotype comes from a human donor with chronic lymphocytic leukemia. The DNA of the CDR3 is TGTGCCTGCAAACCGGGACTAGCGCGTACCCCTCCATACGAGCAGTACTTC. Translating gives CACKPGLARTPPYEQYF.